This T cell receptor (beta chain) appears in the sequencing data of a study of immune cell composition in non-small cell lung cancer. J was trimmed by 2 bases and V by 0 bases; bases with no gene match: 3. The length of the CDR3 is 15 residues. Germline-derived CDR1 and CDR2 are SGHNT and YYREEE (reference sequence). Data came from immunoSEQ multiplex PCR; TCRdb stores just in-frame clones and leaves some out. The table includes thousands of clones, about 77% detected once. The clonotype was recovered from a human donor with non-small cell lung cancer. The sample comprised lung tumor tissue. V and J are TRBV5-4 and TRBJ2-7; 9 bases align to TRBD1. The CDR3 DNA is TGTGCCAGCAGCTTGGACAGGGGGCAAACCTACGAGCAGTACTTC. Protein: CASSLDRGQTYEQYF.